The 10 T cell receptor beta chains reported below all come from one sample, sequenced in a study of T cell responses to AZD1222 COVID-19 vaccine. Repertoires were generated with immunoSEQ multiplex PCR, while TCRdb's copy carries only in-frame clones and drops some. The sample lists 150,000 to 200,000 clones, 75% to 95% seen once, with roughly 3.1% in the top ten. Sequenced here: peripheral blood, sampled on day 0 of AZD1222 vaccination. Every receptor here comes from an adult in good health.

This chain joins TRBV7-8 and TRBJ2-7; D is possibly TRBD2 (6 bases). Germline V gives CDR1 SGHVS, CDR2 FQNEAQ. V was cut by 1 base and J by 2 bases, with 12 bases left in between. The CDR3 is 15 amino acids. CDR3 in DNA: TGTGCCAGCAGCTTAGGTGGTAGCGGCACCTACGAGCAGTACTTC. Translation: CASSLGGSGTYEQYF.

The sample holds one count of this clone. The rearrangement uses TRBV7-2 and TRBJ2-3, with D perhaps TRBD2 (7 bases). The CDR3 consists of 16 residues. Germline V CDR1 and CDR2: SGHTA, FQGNSA. V shed 2 bases and J shed 3 bases, with 15 bases lying between them. CDR3: CASSLRGGERTDTQYF. The CDR3 DNA is TGTGCCAGCAGCTTAAGGGGGGGCGAGCGGACAGATACGCAGTATTTT.

The genes are TRBV5-1 and TRBJ2-3, with 10 bases matching TRBD2. Germline CDR1 is SGHRS and CDR2 is YFSETQ. The V and J ends lost 4 bases and 2 bases, in that order; junction bases with no gene match: 10. The CDR3 contains 17 residues. The CDR3 DNA follows: TGCGCCAGCAGCCACCCACGTAGCGGGGGGAACACAGATACGCAGTATTTT. It is translated as CASSHPRSGGNTDTQYF.

This clone appeared once. V is TRBV4-2 and J is TRBJ1-2, with 7 bases identical to TRBD1. From germline, CDR1 is LGHNA and CDR2 YNFKEQ. CDR3 length equals 16 residues. V trimming: 3 bases; J trimming: 3 bases; junction bases outside the gene matches: 10. DNA for the CDR3: TGTGCCAGCAGCCATGGCACCGACAGGGCCGACTATGGCTACACCTTC. Protein sequence: CASSHGTDRADYGYTF.

This chain connects TRBV20-1 to TRBJ1-2, with D possibly matching TRBD1 (5 bases). This CDR3 is built from 12 residues. Deletions cut 3 bases from V and 8 bases from J, with 13 bases between. The germline gives CDR1 DFQATT, CDR2 SNEGSKA (reference sequence). CDR3 nucleotides: TGCAGTGCTAGTCTAGGGGCCGGGGGCTACACCTTC. Amino acid sequence: CSASLGAGGYTF.

The chain carries TRBV19 and TRBJ2-7; D possibly corresponds to TRBD1 (5 bases). CDR1 and CDR2 from the germline V gene are LNHDA and SQIVND (reference sequence). CDR3 length: 14 amino acids. V lost 2 bases, J lost 7 bases, and 15 bases lay in between. This CDR3 is CASSIPQGEVEQYF. The CDR3 DNA sequence: TGTGCCAGTAGTATACCGCAGGGCGAGGTTGAGCAGTACTTC.

The rearrangement links TRBV10-3 to TRBJ2-7, with D perhaps given as TRBD1 or TRBD2 (6 bases each). Trimming cost V 8 bases and J 6 bases, with 20 bases left between them. The germline V gene has CDR1 ENHRY and CDR2 SYGVKD. The CDR3 sequence is 14 residues long. CDR3 sequence: CAIAEEGGGREQYF. The CDR3 nucleotides are TGTGCCATCGCCGAGGAAGGGGGAGGTCGCGAGCAGTACTTC.

This clone was found a few times. The gene calls are TRBV29-1 and TRBJ1-1; possible D gene TRBD1, 5 bases. In germline, CDR1 is SQVTM, CDR2 ANQGSEA. V dropped 3 bases and J dropped 3 bases, with 14 bases sitting between them. The CDR3 is 14 residues long. The CDR3 region is CSVDPTRGDTEAFF. The CDR3 DNA reads as TGCAGCGTTGACCCCACAAGAGGGGACACTGAAGCTTTCTTT. The full variable domain, its missing parts supplied by reference TRBV29-1 and TRBJ1-1, is SAVISQKPSRDICQRGTSLTIQCQVDSQVTMMFWYRQQPGQSLTLIATANQGSEATYESGFVIDKFPISRPNLTFSTLTVSNMSPEDSSIYLCSVDPTRGDTEAFFGQGTRLTVV.

The chain's CDR3 is CASSFGHEQYF. The CDR3 nucleotides read TGTGCCAGCAGTTTCGGGCACGAGCAGTACTTC. This chain uses TRBV12-3 or TRBV12-4 with TRBJ2-7; D call uncertain. Trimming removed 3 bases from V and 5 bases from J, with 5 bases in between. The CDR3 is 11 amino acids.

This chain joins TRBV5-1 and TRBJ2-2; D perhaps matches TRBD1 (5 bases). Deletions cut 4 bases from V and 6 bases from J, with 7 bases between. The CDR3 contains 12 residues. From germline, CDR1 is SGHRS and CDR2 YFSETQ. The CDR3 protein is CASSPGSGELFF. In DNA, the CDR3 is TGCGCCAGCAGCCCAGGGTCCGGGGAGCTGTTTTTT.